This T cell receptor beta chain was recovered during a study of blood T cell repertoires in COVID-19. Whole-study context: Acute and convalescent COVID-19 specimens originated in the United States, Italy and Spain. PBMCs, B-cell-depleted T cells, or T cells provided the cDNA or gDNA that made up the material.

In this sample, this clone turned up a few times. The V gene lost 4 bases and the J gene lost 3 bases, with 14 bases spanning the gap. The length of the CDR3 is 15 residues. Germline V gene lookup returns CDR1 SGHRS and CDR2 YFSETQ. In the source study's methods: Amplification of reference gene primers was used by the study to estimate nucleated cell counts. Clones were read by immunoSEQ multiplex PCR, and TCRdb kept only the in-frame ones, dropping some. V and J calls and clone size are those listed in that table; D and trimming were worked out from the DNA. This sample has over 90,000 clones; 81% occur once, and the top ten carry approximately 25%.

The sequenced sample was peripheral blood. The source of this sequence is a man of 80 years or more with active or convalescent COVID-19. The chain links TRBV5-1 to TRBJ1-5; possible D gene TRBD1, 5 bases. This CDR3 reads CASSKSGSPNQPQHF. The CDR3 bases are TGCGCCAGCAGCAAATCAGGGTCCCCCAATCAGCCCCAGCATTTT.